Following are 14 T cell receptor beta chains from one sample sequenced in a study of control samples from healthy donors and cancer patients. Clones were read by immunoSEQ multiplex PCR, and TCRdb kept only the in-frame ones, dropping some. Among 100,000 to 150,000 clones listed, about nine tenths were seen once. The sample was blood. The source of these receptors is a man between 40 and 49 years old in good health.

The chain recombines TRBV10-3 with TRBJ1-2; D is undetermined. With 6 bases removed from V and 6 bases from J, the gap between germline ends came to 14 bases. The CDR3 is 13 residues long. Germline V gene data show CDR1 as ENHRY and CDR2 as SYGVKD. The CDR3 loop reads CAIRASGNDGYTF. CDR3 nucleotides: TGTGCCATCAGGGCGAGCGGGAATGATGGCTACACCTTC.

This clone has a single count. V and J are TRBV5-1 and TRBJ1-2, with 7 bases aligning to TRBD1. The J segment lost 2 bases and the V segment lost 2 bases, leaving 6 bases of the junction unmatched. The germline V gene has CDR1 SGHRS and CDR2 YFSETQ. The CDR3 is 15 residues long. CDR3 sequence (DNA): TGCGCCAGCAGCTTAGGGGGCATGGGAAACTATGGCTACACCTTC. As protein: CASSLGGMGNYGYTF.

The chain recombines TRBV7-2 with TRBJ2-1; 10 bases align to TRBD1. In germline, CDR1 is SGHTA, CDR2 FQGNSA. The V segment lost 2 bases and the J segment 8 bases; nucleotides outside the gene matches: 3. CDR3 length equals 14 residues. Here the CDR3 reads CASSLRDRGHEQFF. Written as DNA, the CDR3 is TGTGCCAGCAGCTTAAGGGACAGGGGCCATGAGCAGTTCTTC.

The V and J genes are TRBV6-1 and TRBJ1-2; no clear D. This CDR3 has 17 residues. Germline lookup yields CDR1 MNHNS and CDR2 SASEGT. V lost 2 bases and J lost 2, with 18 bases in between. CDR3 protein: CASSERLLTGLNYGYTF. The CDR3 DNA follows: TGTGCCAGCAGTGAAAGGCTGCTAACGGGCCTGAACTATGGCTACACCTTC.

This chain uses TRBV7-2 with TRBJ2-3; 8 nucleotides match TRBD2. The CDR3 is 14 amino acids. V shed 5 bases, J shed 6 bases, and the junction held 7 bases outside the gene matches. Germline loops: CDR1 SGHTA, CDR2 FQGNSA. Here the CDR3 reads CASSPRTSSDTQYF. The CDR3 DNA reads as TGTGCCAGCAGCCCTCGGACTAGCTCCGATACGCAGTATTTT. Filled out from reference TRBV7-2 and TRBJ2-3, the complete variable domain reads GAGVSQSPSNKVTEKGKDVELRCDPISGHTALYWYRQSLGQGLEFLIYFQGNSAPDKSGLPSDRFSAERTGGSVSTLTIQRTQQEDSAVYLCASSPRTSSDTQYFGPGTRLTVL.

The chain couples TRBV7-6 to TRBJ2-5; D is ambiguous. Germline V gene data show CDR1 as SGHVS and CDR2 as FNYEAQ. Trimming removed 4 bases from V and 6 bases from J, with 21 bases in between. CDR3 length: 16 amino acids. The CDR3 here is CASSSDVTGFVKTQYF. CDR3 DNA: TGTGCCAGCAGCTCAGACGTTACCGGATTTGTGAAGACCCAGTACTTC.

This clone was seen only once. This chain links TRBV3-1 (or the pseudogene TRBV3-2) with TRBJ2-5, with TRBD2 matching 7 bases. The CDR3 length is 13 residues. Germline CDR1 and CDR2: LGHDT and YNNKEL (reference sequence). V shed 3 bases, J shed 5 bases, and the junction held 3 bases outside the gene matches. CDR3: CASSHPGGETQYF. CDR3 nucleotide sequence: TGTGCCAGCAGCCATCCCGGGGGGGAGACCCAGTACTTC.

V usage is TRBV7-6 and J usage is TRBJ2-1, with TRBD2 as a possible D gene (6 bases). In germline, CDR1 is SGHVS, CDR2 FNYEAQ. V gave up 2 bases and J gave up 6 bases, with 11 bases separating them. The CDR3 loop spans 14 amino acids. The CDR3 here is CASSLRGMPNEQFF. CDR3 DNA sequence: TGTGCCAGCAGCTTACGGGGGATGCCCAATGAGCAGTTCTTC.

This chain uses TRBV12-3 or TRBV12-4 with TRBJ1-3; no definite D call. The CDR3 loop spans 13 amino acids. Between the trimmed V and J ends, which lost 2 bases and 5 bases, there was a span of 7 bases. The CDR3 sequence is CASSLSGRNTIYF. The DNA of the CDR3 is TGTGCCAGCAGTTTATCCGGCCGAAACACCATATATTTT.

The rearrangement uses TRBV27 and TRBJ2-1; D gene uncertain. The CDR3 contains 15 residues. With 10 bases removed from V and 2 bases from J, the gap between germline ends came to 18 bases. The V gene's germline CDR1 is MNHEY and CDR2 SMNVEV (reference sequence). Written as DNA, the CDR3 is TGTGCCACCCTGCCCTCGACCCCCCCCTACAATGAGCAGTTCTTC. Amino acids: CATLPSTPPYNEQFF.

The chain joins TRBV10-3 to TRBJ1-2; TRBD1 agrees at 7 bases. The germline CDR1 and CDR2 sequences are ENHRY and SYGVKD. This CDR3 contains 13 residues. J lost 8 bases, V lost 6 bases, and 9 bases had no gene match. CDR3 DNA sequence: TGTGCCATCAGCAGACAGGGTTCTGACGGCTACACCTTC. Translation: CAISRQGSDGYTF.

V usage is TRBV12-5 and J usage is TRBJ2-3; D perhaps matches TRBD2 (6 bases). The ends were cut back, 6 bases at V and 6 bases at J, with 16 bases in the middle. The CDR3 spans 14 residues. CDR1 is LGHNT and CDR2 is FRNRAP in the germline V gene. CDR3 residues: CASGPGGSSDTQYF. The CDR3 nucleotides are TGTGCTAGTGGCCCCGGGGGTAGCTCGGATACGCAGTATTTT.

This clone was recorded only once. The chain joins TRBV5-1 to TRBJ1-5; D possibly corresponds to TRBD1 (5 bases). This CDR3 has 13 amino acids. Germline values: CDR1 SGHRS, CDR2 YFSETQ. Trimming took off 1 base at V and 7 bases at J, with 9 bases between the two ends. The DNA for the CDR3 is TGCGCCAGCAGCTTGTTAAGGGGCCAGCCCCAGCATTTT. Its protein is CASSLLRGQPQHF.

CDR3 residues: CSVEPLAGSYEQYF. In DNA, the CDR3 is TGCAGCGTTGAACCTCTAGCGGGGTCCTACGAGCAGTACTTC. The chain employs TRBV29-1 and TRBJ2-7; 9 bases fit TRBD2. The CDR3 is 14 amino acids. Germline values: CDR1 SQVTM, CDR2 ANQGSEA. V trimming: 2 bases; J trimming: 1 base; junction bases outside the gene matches: 3.